This T cell receptor (beta chain) was recorded in a study of blood T cells in healthy people across ages. Overall study context: Roughly one uniquely barcoded beta molecule per two T cells was captured. Overall study results and limits: A roughly linear age-dependent decrease characterized TCR beta diversity per million T cells.

Collection of roughly 10 milliliters of peripheral blood was performed for each donor. A second roughly 6 to 11 cycle PCR used barcoded and J-beta primers. A template-switch adaptor that had 12 random nucleotides put a tag on each cDNA molecule. TCRdb re-called the 5' RACE reads with MiXCR, one entry per CDR3 protein. This sample has 800,000 to 900,000 distinct CDR3 sequences, with 62% found just once. Concerning this clonotype itself: What it recognizes is unknown.

V gave up 8 bases and J gave up 2 bases; unmatched junction bases: 2. CDR1 is ENHRY and CDR2 is SYGVKD in the germline V gene. CDR3 length equals 13 residues. Sequenced material: blood. The chain is built from TRBV10-3 and TRBJ2-5; 10 bases align to TRBD2. The origin of this receptor is a young man in good health. CDR3 loop: CAIRTSGQETQYF. The CDR3 region has the DNA TGTGCCATCCGGACTAGCGGACAAGAGACCCAGTACTTC.